These T cell receptor beta chains were read from a single sample in a study of T cell responses to AZD1222 COVID-19 vaccine. Produced via immunoSEQ multiplex PCR; TCRdb's table is partial and in-frame only. The sample yields some 170,000 clones, approximately 94% seen once. Sample: peripheral blood, taken on day 0 of AZD1222 vaccination. The receptors stem from an adult in good health. Both conserved end residues are part of each CDR3. The D gene is left open where the match is weak. Expanded clones get a size class; other rows say once, few or many, or leave the size out.

>TRBV5-1|.|TRBJ2-1|.
TGCGCCAGCAGCTTGCGGGGAAAGGATGAGCAGTTCTTC
CASSLRGKDEQFF
>TRBV3-1/TRBV3-2|TRBD1|TRBJ1-2|.
TGTGCCAGCAGCCTAAGTAGGGACAGCTATGGCTACACCTTC
CASSLSRDSYGYTF
>TRBV12-5|.|TRBJ1-5|.
TGTGCTAGTGGTTTGGCCGGGATGGCAGGGGTGTTCAATCAGCCCCAGCATTTT
CASGLAGMAGVFNQPQHF
>TRBV27|.|TRBJ1-4|.
TGTGCCAGCAGTTTATTTAGCCCACTAGGGCGAACTAATGAAAAACTGTTTTTT
CASSLFSPLGRTNEKLFF
>TRBV7-9|TRBD1|TRBJ2-2|once
TGTGCCAGCAGCTCCTGGACAGGGAGTACCGGGGAGCTGTTTTTT
CASSSWTGSTGELFF
>TRBV5-1|TRBD2|TRBJ2-1|.
TGCGCCAGCAGCTTGGTAGCGGGAGGGTCCTACAATGAGCAGTTCTTC
CASSLVAGGSYNEQFF
>TRBV19|.|TRBJ1-3|.
TGTGCCAGTAGTATTACAGGAAACACCATATATTTT
CASSITGNTIYF
>TRBV19|TRBD1|TRBJ1-5|.
TGTGCCAGTAGTGCTCGGACAGGGGGCAATCAGCCCCAGCATTTT
CASSARTGGNQPQHF
>TRBV4-1|.|TRBJ2-1|.
TGCGCCAGCAGCGAACTGGACGAGCAGTTCTTC
CASSELDEQFF
>TRBV27|.|TRBJ2-7|.
TGTGCCAGCAGTCCAGGACAAACCTACGAGCAGTACTTC
CASSPGQTYEQYF
>TRBV6-5|.|TRBJ2-5|.
TGTGCCAGCAGTTTAGAGGTTGGGACCCAGTACTTC
CASSLEVGTQYF
>TRBV5-1|.|TRBJ2-3|.
TGCGCCAGCTCGTTCAGCGGAGACACAGATACGCAGTATTTT
CASSFSGDTDTQYF
>TRBV6-5|.|TRBJ2-7|.
TGTGCCAGCAGTTATGGGGCAGGGTTCTACGAGCAGTACTTC
CASSYGAGFYEQYF
>TRBV5-1|TRBD2|TRBJ2-3|.
TGCGCCAGCAGCTTCGGAGCGGGAGGGCTTACAGATACGCAGTATTTT
CASSFGAGGLTDTQYF
>TRBV30|.|TRBJ1-3|.
TGTGCCTGGAGCCCCAGCCTCTCTGGAAACACCATATATTTT
CAWSPSLSGNTIYF
>TRBV12-2|.|TRBJ2-7|.
TGTGCAAGTCGCTTAGAGGTCCAGGCGAGGTACGAGCAGTACTTC
CASRLEVQARYEQYF
>TRBV30|TRBD2|TRBJ2-3|.
TGTGCCTGGGGTCCCCTTAGCGGGAGGAGGACAGATACGCAGTATTTT
CAWGPLSGRRTDTQYF
>TRBV15|TRBD2|TRBJ2-7|.
TGTGCCACCAGCAGTGCTAGCGGGATCTCCTACGGGGAGCAGTACTTC
CATSSASGISYGEQYF
>TRBV29-1|TRBD1|TRBJ2-1|.
TGCAGCGTTGAGTTGGGACAGGGCGGCAATGAGCAGTTCTTC
CSVELGQGGNEQFF